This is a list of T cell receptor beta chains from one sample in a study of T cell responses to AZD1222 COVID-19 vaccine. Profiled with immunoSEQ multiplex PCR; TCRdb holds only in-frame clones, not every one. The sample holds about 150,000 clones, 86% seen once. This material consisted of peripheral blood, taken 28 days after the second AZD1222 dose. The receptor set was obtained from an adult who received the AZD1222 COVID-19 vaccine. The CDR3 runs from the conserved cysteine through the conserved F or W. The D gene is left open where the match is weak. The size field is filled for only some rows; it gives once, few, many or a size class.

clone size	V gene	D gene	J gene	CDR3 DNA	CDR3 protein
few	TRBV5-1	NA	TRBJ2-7	TGCGCCAGCAGCTTGGGTGCGGGTCCCTACGGCGAGCAGTACTTC	CASSLGAGPYGEQYF
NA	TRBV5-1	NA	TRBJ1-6	TGCGCCAGCAGCATTCGGACAGACCCAGATTCACCCCTCCACTTT	CASSIRTDPDSPLHF
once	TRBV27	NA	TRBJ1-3	TGTGCCAGCAGTATCCGACAGCCGGGTGACACCATATATTTT	CASSIRQPGDTIYF
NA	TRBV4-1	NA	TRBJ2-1	TGCGCCAGCAGCCAAGAGGGGCGAACCTACAATGAGCAGTTCTTC	CASSQEGRTYNEQFF
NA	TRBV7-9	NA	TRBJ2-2	TGTGCCAGGGGAGGACGGTCGAACACCGGGGAGCTGTTTTTT	CARGGRSNTGELFF
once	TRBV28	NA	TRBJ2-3	TGTGCCAGCAGTTCCGTGAGACTAGTGGGGGAGCAGTATTTT	CASSSVRLVGEQYF
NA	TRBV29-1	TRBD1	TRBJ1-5	TGCAGCGTCCTCCTACAGGGGACTCAGCCCCAGCATTTT	CSVLLQGTQPQHF
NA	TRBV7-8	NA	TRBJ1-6	TGTGCCAGCAGCAAAGGGGGGGCGAGCTATAATTCACCCCTCCACTTT	CASSKGGASYNSPLHF
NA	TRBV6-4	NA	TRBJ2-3	TGTGCCAGCCGGATAACGGGAGCTAGCACAGATACGCAGTATTTT	CASRITGASTDTQYF
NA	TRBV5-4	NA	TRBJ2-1	TGTGCCAGCAGCTTGTCGGGACACGTTAACAATGAGCAGTTCTTC	CASSLSGHVNNEQFF
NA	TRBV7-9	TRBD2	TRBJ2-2	TGTGCCAGCAGCTTAGCTAGCGGGAGCACCGGGGAGCTGTTTTTT	CASSLASGSTGELFF
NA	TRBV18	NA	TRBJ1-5	TGTGCCAGCTCGCTATCGGGAATCGATCAGCCCCAGCATTTT	CASSLSGIDQPQHF
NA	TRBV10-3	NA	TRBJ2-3	TGTGCCATCACCGGGGGCGCGACAGATACGCAGTATTTT	CAITGGATDTQYF
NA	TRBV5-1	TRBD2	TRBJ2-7	TGCGCCAGCAGCTCGGGGACTAGCGGGAGATCGGTCGAGCAGTACTTC	CASSSGTSGRSVEQYF
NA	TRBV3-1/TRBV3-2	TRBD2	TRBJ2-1	TGTGCCAGCAGCCCATATAGCGGGGGGGGCTACAATGAGCAGTTCTTC	CASSPYSGGGYNEQFF
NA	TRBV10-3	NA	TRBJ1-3	TGTGCCATCAGTGCGCCAGGGAGGGCTGACACCATATATTTT	CAISAPGRADTIYF
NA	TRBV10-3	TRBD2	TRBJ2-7	TGTGCCATCAGAGGGCGGGAGGGGACCGAGCAGTACTTC	CAIRGREGTEQYF
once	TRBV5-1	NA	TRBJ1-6	TGCGCCAGCAGCTTGGTGGCAGCTGGCTCACCCCTCCACTTT	CASSLVAAGSPLHF
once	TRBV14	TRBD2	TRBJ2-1	TGTGCCAGCAGCCAAGATTTAGCGGGGCGCCGACATGAGCAGTTCTTC	CASSQDLAGRRHEQFF
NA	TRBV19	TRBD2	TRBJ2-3	TGTGCCAGTAGTATAGTTTTCGCGGGAGGGATGGTAGATACGCAGTATTTT	CASSIVFAGGMVDTQYF
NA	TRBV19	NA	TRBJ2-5	TGTGCCAGTAGTATCCGGCTCGCAGAGACCCAGTACTTC	CASSIRLAETQYF
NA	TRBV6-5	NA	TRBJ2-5	TGTGCCAGCAGTTTCAGGGGTGCGGAGACCCAGTACTTC	CASSFRGAETQYF
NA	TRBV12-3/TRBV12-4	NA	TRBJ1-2	TGTGCCAGCAGTTCAGGGGTCTATGGCTACACCTTC	CASSSGVYGYTF
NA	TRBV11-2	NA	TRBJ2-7	TGTGCCAGCAGCTTGAGCCTAGAAACCTACGAGCAGTACTTC	CASSLSLETYEQYF
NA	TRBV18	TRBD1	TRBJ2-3	TGTGCCAGCTCACCATCCGGGACAGGCGCTTTAGATACGCAGTATTTT	CASSPSGTGALDTQYF
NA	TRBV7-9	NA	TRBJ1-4	TGTGCCAGCAGCTTAGGGAGCTACGGACTGTTTTTT	CASSLGSYGLFF
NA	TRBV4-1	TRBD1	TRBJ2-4	TGCGCCAGCAGCCATGGACAGGGGGGTTATGTCAAAAACATTCAGTACTTC	CASSHGQGGYVKNIQYF
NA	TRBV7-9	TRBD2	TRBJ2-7	TGTGCCAGCAGCTCAAATAGCGGGAGGGCCGTCTACGAGCAGTACTTC	CASSSNSGRAVYEQYF
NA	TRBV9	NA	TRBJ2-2	TGTGCCAGCAGGGGCAGGGCGAACACCGGGGAGCTGTTTTTT	CASRGRANTGELFF
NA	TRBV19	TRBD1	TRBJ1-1	TGTGCCAGTATTGTATCAGCTGGGGGACAGGGTCGGGTCGACACTGAAGCTTTCTTT	CASIVSAGGQGRVDTEAFF
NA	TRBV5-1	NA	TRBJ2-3	TGCGCCAGCAGCTTGAATGGCAGGGGAACAGATACGCAGTATTTT	CASSLNGRGTDTQYF
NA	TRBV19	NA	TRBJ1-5	TGTGCCAGTGGGGACACGCGAAATCAGCCCCAGCATTTT	CASGDTRNQPQHF